This TCR beta chain derives from a study of T cells after yellow fever vaccination (dated by TCRdb to 2018 to 2020). Looking at the study overall: The SMART-Seq v4 Ultra Low Input RNA kit was used to prepare libraries from fractions with low cell numbers. To follow T-cell clones before and after primary and booster YFV17D yellow fever vaccination, bulk TCR alpha and beta repertoires were sequenced over time. Blood was drawn at multiple timepoints before and after primary and secondary immunization, with bulk PBMC replicates and cell subsets isolated. The cohort comprised two healthy male donors, one aged 18 to 29 and one aged 30 to 40 years.

TCR cDNA was synthesized by 5'RACE template switching, which introduced a universal primer site and unique molecular identifiers. Priming for cDNA synthesis came from both the TCR alpha and TCR beta constant segments. Two PCR steps were used to amplify libraries, with sample barcodes and sequencing adapters being added in the second step. Sequencing of the libraries was done on either Illumina HiSeq 2500 (2x100 bp) or NovaSeq (2x150 bp). From the authors' description of their analysis: Reads were demultiplexed and collapsed into UMI consensus sequences with MIGEC, and V(D)J alignment was performed with MiXCR. Clonotypes responding to the vaccine were identified with edgeR on replicate PBMC samples, with the criteria of FDR below 0.01 and a log2 fold change above 5 up to day 15. Each bulk clonotype was labeled CD4 or CD8 based on which sequenced repertoire, CD4 or CD8, contained the clonotype at higher abundance. TCRdb took the public reads, trimmed them with fastp at Q25, ran MiXCR for clone calling and kept in-frame beta chains. Duplicate CDR3 protein sequences are folded into a single record with the most common DNA and genes. Clone size and V and J calls follow TCRdb, not the original study. Here the sample has fewer than 450,000 distinct CDR3 sequences; around a tenth occur a single time. The biggest ten clones account for more than 15% of the sample.

The sample's treatment or condition label, in plain terms: live attenuated yellow fever vaccine strain. At each blood-draw timepoint, two biological replicates of bulk PBMCs were obtained. PBMCs were isolated from peripheral blood using a standard Ficoll-Paque protocol. RNA was extracted with TriZol from bulk PBMCs, CD4 and CD8 fractions, and dextramer-positive and dextramer-negative fractions. The germline V gene supplies CDR1 SGHRS and CDR2 YFSETQ. Trimming leaves V shorter by 6 bases and J shorter by 2 bases, with the junction holding 6 bases beyond the gene matches. Spanning cysteine to phenylalanine, the CDR3 consists of 14 amino acids. The only DNA kept is the CDR3, 42 bases in frame from the first base. The paper's findings and limits, for the study overall: Computational filtering was needed because FACS-sorted repertoires could contain abundant contaminating clonotypes from the bulk population. Only a couple of donors were included in the study, so the extent to which the findings can be generalized is limited. Most clones expanded after primary vaccination (around 96% of CD4 and roughly 91% of CD8) were re-detected after the booster, suggesting that broad memory maintenance occurred. Compared with the primary T-cell response, the secondary T-cell response was faster but weaker, reaching its peak on day 5 rather than on day 15. A small fraction of clonotypes appeared in both the CD4 and CD8 compartments, likely as a result of convergent recombination.

With regard to this clonotype: What this receptor recognizes is not known. Qualities for individual bases were not recorded, and no much larger clone is one base off.

This TCR was sampled from a man younger than 35 who received the YFV17D yellow fever vaccine. The specimen was PBMCs, collected on the day of the first yellow fever vaccination. The chain couples TRBV5-1 to TRBJ2-3, and 7 junctional nucleotides match TRBD2. The DNA sequence is given as TGCGCCAGCACCGTGACTAGCCACACAGATACGCAGTATTTT. Translated, this is CASTVTSHTDTQYF.